Many counts were recorded for the clone carrying this TCR beta chain. Its antigen is unknown. This sample is part of a study of CD8+CD57+ T cells in acquired aplastic anemia. Background on the study: Sorted CD4+ and CD8+ cell DNA averaged roughly 3.2 ug.

Trimming cost V 0 bases and J 4 bases, with 13 bases left between them. The CDR3 runs to 16 residues. Germline loops: CDR1 SGDLS, CDR2 YYNGEE. Patients picked for sequencing had shown CD8+CD57+ cell expansion detected by flow cytometry. Prior therapy had not been administered to any patient at the time of blood sampling. TCR beta VDJ and CDR3 profiles were obtained from a genomic DNA template. Using its own MiXCR run on the reads, TCRdb lists one record per CDR3 protein. Found here are a few hundred thousand distinct CDR3 sequences, about half of them singletons; the top ten hold nearly 20%. Study findings and constraints: In common between the patients and the controls were some 28 CD8+ CDR3 sequences.

The TCR originated in a human donor with aplastic anemia. Input material: sorted CD4+, CD8+, or CD8+CD57+ T cells (not recorded which) from PBMCs. The chain recombines TRBV9 with TRBJ2-2; possibly TRBD1 for D (6 bases). The CDR3, as DNA: TGTGCCAGCAGCGTAGATCTGGGGGCGGCCACCGGGGAGCTGTTTTTT. It codes for CASSVDLGAATGELFF. Complete variable domain (other parts from reference TRBV9 and TRBJ2-2): DSGVTQTPKHLITATGQRVTLRCSPRSGDLSVYWYQQSLDQGLQFLIQYYNGEERAKGNILERFSAQQFPDLHSELNLSSLELGDSALYFCASSVDLGAATGELFFGEGSRLTVL.